This T cell receptor (beta chain) appears in the sequencing data of a study of control samples from healthy donors and cancer patients. TCRdb keeps only in-frame clones here, not all; method: immunoSEQ multiplex PCR. Here the sample spans about 160,000 clones, roughly 92% being singletons. The germline V gene has CDR1 SGHTA and CDR2 FQGNSA. The length of the CDR3 is 16 residues. J was trimmed by 1 base and V by 5 bases; bases with no gene match: 5. This sequence originates from a woman aged 30 to 39 in good health. Sequencing used blood. This sequence joins TRBV7-2 and TRBJ2-3; 11 bases line up with TRBD1. Here the CDR3 DNA reads TGTGCCAGCAGCGTAGGGACAGGGGGGGGCACAGATACGCAGTATTTT. Protein: CASSVGTGGGTDTQYF.